A single sample is the source of the 23 T cell receptor beta chains below, sequenced in a study of regulatory T cells in long-lasting Graves disease. iRepertoire HTBI primers and Arm-PCR of CDR3 regions built TCR beta libraries. From the multiplex PCR reads, TCRdb called clonotypes with MiXCR, one entry per CDR3 protein. Of some 300,000 distinct CDR3 sequences in the sample, 20% to 25% were seen once. Time point meaning: persistent/refractory GD, antithyroid drugs over 5 years with positive TRAb. Making the TCR library involved RNA that had been extracted from PBMCs. The source was peripheral blood mononuclear cells (PBMCs), collected when the disease was refractory, from a patient treated with antithyroid drugs. The receptors derive from a female donor with Graves disease.

This clonotype was found a few times. The rearrangement links TRBV5-1 to TRBJ2-6, with no clear D. The CDR3 extends over 14 amino acids. Germline values: CDR1 SGHRS, CDR2 YFSETQ. V lost 7 bases, J lost 0 bases, and 8 bases lay in between. The CDR3 reads CASSTASGANVLTF. The CDR3 DNA follows: TGCGCCAGCTCCACAGCCTCTGGGGCCAACGTCCTGACTTTC.

The rearrangement joins TRBV7-2 to TRBJ2-4, with 13 bases matching TRBD2. In germline, CDR1 is SGHTA, CDR2 FQGNSA. This CDR3 region has 17 residues. Trimming cost V 5 bases and J 6 bases; bases outside gene matches: 10. This chain's CDR3 is CASSPFRTSGSGNIQYF. CDR3 in DNA: TGTGCCAGCAGCCCGTTCAGGACTAGCGGGAGCGGAAACATTCAGTACTTC.

This clonotype was counted many times. The chain carries TRBV5-6 and TRBJ1-2; D is possibly TRBD1 (5 bases). This CDR3 has 13 residues. Per the germline V gene, CDR1 is SGHDT and CDR2 is YYEEEE. V lost 4 bases, J lost 6 bases, and 13 bases lay in between. Here the CDR3 reads CASSIWTTHGYTF. CDR3 in DNA: TGTGCCAGCAGCATTTGGACAACTCATGGCTACACCTTC.

The table lists this clonotype with a count of one. A clone one base away is much larger, so this may be a read error. This chain uses TRBV12-3 or TRBV12-4 with TRBJ1-3, with a tentative D call TRBD1 (5 bases). The germline V and J ends were trimmed by 7 bases and 8 bases, with 15 bases remaining between them. This CDR3 has 13 amino acids. CDR3 sequence (DNA): TGTGCCAGCATCCCGGGACTGGAAGACACCATATATTTT. Residues: CASIPGLEDTIYF.

This rearrangement joins TRBV27 to TRBJ1-1; 8 nucleotides match TRBD1. CDR1 is MNHEY and CDR2 is SMNVEV in the germline V gene (reference sequence). CDR3 length equals 14 residues. V trimming: 8 bases; J trimming: 1 base; junction bases outside the gene matches: 6. The CDR3 bases are TGTGCCAGCGGTTGGGACAGGACGAACACTGAAGCTTTCTTT. The encoded protein is CASGWDRTNTEAFF.

This clonotype was seen ten or more times. The rearrangement uses TRBV6-5 and TRBJ1-2; D call uncertain. V lost 4 bases, J lost 7 bases, and 13 bases lay in between. The CDR3 spans 13 residues. Germline V gives CDR1 MNHEY, CDR2 SVGAGI. The CDR3: CASSLRGIGGYTF. Here the CDR3 DNA reads TGTGCCAGCAGTTTACGGGGTATCGGTGGCTACACCTTC.

This clonotype was seen many times. The V and J genes are TRBV28 and TRBJ2-1; 7 bases match TRBD2. The length of the CDR3 is 18 residues. The V gene end was trimmed by 4 bases and the J gene end by 4 bases; junction bases not matched to a gene: 16. The germline gives CDR1 MDHEN, CDR2 SYDVKM. CDR3 loop: CASSSRFLTSGKYNEQFF. The CDR3 bases are TGTGCCAGCAGTTCCCGGTTTTTGACCAGCGGGAAGTACAATGAGCAGTTCTTC.

The chain recombines TRBV10-2 with TRBJ2-7, with TRBD1 matching over 7 bases. The germline V gene has CDR1 WSHSY and CDR2 SAAADI. Trimming cost V 6 bases and J 3 bases; bases outside gene matches: 11. This CDR3 comprises 15 residues. CDR3 in DNA: TGCGCCAGCAGCCCTACAGGGGAACTGGTCTACGAGCAGTACTTC. As protein: CASSPTGELVYEQYF.

This clonotype was recorded many times. The chain joins TRBV28 to TRBJ2-2; no clear D gene. Germline values: CDR1 MDHEN, CDR2 SYDVKM. The CDR3 runs to 13 residues. V lost 5 bases and J 6 bases, leaving 10 bases between the germline ends. The DNA for the CDR3 is TGTGCCAGCAGTCCCAGAAGGGCCGGGGAGCTGTTTTTT. Translation gives CASSPRRAGELFF.

The chain links TRBV29-1 to TRBJ2-7; D perhaps matches TRBD1 (6 bases). Germline loops: CDR1 SQVTM, CDR2 ANQGSEA. Trimming left V 0 bases short and J 3 bases short, with 6 bases between. The CDR3 is 12 amino acids. DNA of the CDR3: TGCAGCGTTGAAGAACAGGGCTACGAGCAGTACTTC. Translated, it gives CSVEEQGYEQYF.

The table lists this clonotype with a few counts. The V gene is TRBV20-1, the J gene TRBJ2-1; TRBD2 matches 12 bases. The CDR3 totals 17 residues. Germline V CDR1 and CDR2: DFQATT, SNEGSKA (reference sequence). V trimming: 3 bases; J trimming: 4 bases; junction bases outside the gene matches: 10. This CDR3 reads CSASGLAGGLLYNEQFF. CDR3 DNA sequence: TGCAGTGCTAGTGGTCTAGCGGGAGGGCTGTTGTACAATGAGCAGTTCTTC.

In this sample, this clonotype turned up a few times. The chain uses TRBV10-3 and TRBJ2-7; 9 bases fit TRBD1. V lost 6 bases, J lost 5 bases, and 11 bases stayed unmatched. The germline CDR1 and CDR2 sequences are ENHRY and SYGVKD. The CDR3 is 15 residues long. The CDR3 DNA reads TGTGCCATCAGGGACCGGGACAGGGTCGGCGACGAGCAGTACTTC. Translation gives CAIRDRDRVGDEQYF.

This clonotype was seen many times. The chain joins TRBV20-1 to TRBJ2-7, with D unresolved. This CDR3 region has 14 residues. Germline values: CDR1 DFQATT, CDR2 SNEGSKA (reference sequence). Trimming took 0 bases from V and 1 from J, leaving 10 bases between them. The chain's CDR3 is CSARDRGESYEQYF. The CDR3 DNA is TGCAGTGCTAGAGATCGAGGCGAGTCCTACGAGCAGTACTTC.

V and J are TRBV18 and TRBJ2-6; a possible D gene is TRBD1 (6 bases). V lost 3 bases to trimming and J lost 2 bases, with 11 bases between them. The CDR3 loop spans 16 amino acids. Germline V lookup: CDR1 KGHSH, CDR2 LQKENI. The DNA of the CDR3 is TGTGCCAGCTCACCCCCACAGGGTACTGGGGCCAACGTCCTGACTTTC. Translated: CASSPPQGTGANVLTF.

This clonotype was counted at least ten times. The chain links TRBV6-1 to TRBJ2-7; 11 nucleotides agree with TRBD2. The V and J ends lost 8 bases and 1 base, in that order; junction bases with no gene match: 4. This CDR3 is built from 14 residues. Germline V gives CDR1 MNHNS, CDR2 SASEGT. CDR3 sequence reads: CASGPSGRSYEQYF. The CDR3 nucleotides are TGTGCCAGCGGCCCTAGCGGGAGGTCCTACGAGCAGTACTTC.

This clonotype was seen only a few times. CDR3 DNA: TGTGCCAGCAGTTATCGCAGGGGGCTGTCTGGGGCCAACGTCCTGACTTTC. This gives the protein CASSYRRGLSGANVLTF. This chain joins TRBV6-5 and TRBJ2-6; 8 positions agree with TRBD1. In germline, CDR1 is MNHEY, CDR2 SVGAGI. Losses at the gene ends were 3 bases for V and 1 base for J; bases not matched to a gene: 5. This CDR3 comprises 17 residues.

V usage is TRBV30 and J usage is TRBJ2-1; D uncertain. The CDR3 has 14 residues. Trimming took 0 bases from V and 7 from J, leaving 13 bases between them. Germline CDR1 GTSNPN, CDR2 SVGIG (reference sequence). The CDR3: CAWSVMVTGNEQFF. The CDR3 coding sequence is TGTGCCTGGAGTGTGATGGTCACTGGAAATGAGCAGTTCTTC.

The J gene is TRBJ2-7, the V gene TRBV30, with 8 bases that match TRBD1. The CDR3 sequence is 15 residues long. Germline CDR1 reads GTSNPN; CDR2 reads SVGIG (reference sequence). Trimming at V came to 0 bases and at J to 1 base, leaving 5 bases not matched to a gene. CDR3 residues: CAWSVLRTGSYEQYF. The DNA of the CDR3 is TGTGCCTGGAGTGTACTTCGGACAGGGTCCTACGAGCAGTACTTC.

This chain connects TRBV5-1 to TRBJ1-4; 8 bases agree with TRBD1. V lost 0 bases to trimming and J lost 6 bases; unmatched junction nucleotides: 4. CDR3 length: 15 residues. Germline V gene lookup returns CDR1 SGHRS and CDR2 YFSETQ. The CDR3, as DNA: TGCGCCAGCAGCTTGGGCAGGGGGCGTGATGAAAAACTGTTTTTT. It codes for CASSLGRGRDEKLFF.

This clonotype was recorded a few times. The chain joins TRBV20-1 to TRBJ1-6; 7 positions agree with TRBD1. V was pared by 4 bases and J by 7 bases, with 7 bases of the junction left unmatched. This CDR3 comprises 14 residues. Germline assignment: CDR1 DFQATT and CDR2 SNEGSKA (reference sequence). CDR3 residues: CSATSGQENSPLHF. DNA of the CDR3: TGCAGTGCTACTTCTGGACAGGAGAATTCACCCCTCCACTTT.

This clonotype turned up a few times. The J gene is TRBJ1-1, the V gene TRBV30; a weak D match, TRBD1 (6 bases). This CDR3 has 13 residues. Between the trimmed V and J ends, which lost 6 bases and 4 bases, there was a span of 15 bases. CDR1 and CDR2 (germline): GTSNPN, SVGIG (reference sequence). CDR3 nucleotides: TGTGCCTGTAGTAAGGGAGGGGGCACTGAAGCTTTCTTT. Its translation is CACSKGGGTEAFF.

In this sample, this clonotype turned up many times. The chain employs TRBV11-2 and TRBJ2-7, with D hard to call. This CDR3 spans 16 amino acids. Deletions cut 6 bases from V and 0 bases from J, with 18 bases between. Germline CDR1 and CDR2: SGHAT and FQNNGV. CDR3: CASRARWAHYSYEQYF. CDR3 sequence (DNA): TGTGCCAGCAGAGCCCGCTGGGCACACTACTCCTACGAGCAGTACTTC.

Only a few counts were recorded for this clonotype. The chain recombines TRBV4-1 with TRBJ2-5, with D possibly TRBD2 on 5 matching bases. Germline V gene sequence: CDR1 MGHRA, CDR2 YSYEKL. The CDR3 is 16 residues long. The germline V and J ends were trimmed by 0 bases and 4 bases, with 15 bases remaining between them. CDR3 DNA sequence: TGCGCCAGCAGCCAAGATCTGGGCGGCGAGGGAGAGACCCAGTACTTC. Encoded protein: CASSQDLGGEGETQYF.